The TCR beta chain described here comes from a study of spatial heterogeneity in lung cancer. Across the study: The study sequenced follow-up PBMC samples when they were available, at a median of approximately 2 years after resection. Notes on the study in general: There were more appearances of ubiquitous expanded tumor TCRs in blood at resection than at follow-up.

CDR1 is DFQATT and CDR2 is SNEGSKA in the germline V gene (reference sequence). This CDR3 is built from 14 residues. The V gene end was trimmed by 3 bases and the J gene end by 0 bases; junction bases not matched to a gene: 4. Time point here: blood at routine non-recurrence follow-up after resection. Unsorted tumor, nontumor lung tissue or cryopreserved PBMC supplied the whole RNA. TCRdb fed the 5' RACE reads into MiXCR, producing one record per CDR3 protein. The table lists 20,000 to 30,000 distinct CDR3 sequences, almost 10% of them singletons. On this clonotype itself: The antigen is not known.

V and J are TRBV20-1 and TRBJ2-7; 8 positions agree with TRBD2. The TCR sequence derives from a male donor with early-stage non-small cell lung cancer. Sequences were derived from PBMCs, sampled at follow-up. The CDR3 spells CSARQRGSSYEQYF. The CDR3 nucleotides are TGCAGTGCTAGGCAGCGGGGGAGCTCCTACGAGCAGTACTTC.